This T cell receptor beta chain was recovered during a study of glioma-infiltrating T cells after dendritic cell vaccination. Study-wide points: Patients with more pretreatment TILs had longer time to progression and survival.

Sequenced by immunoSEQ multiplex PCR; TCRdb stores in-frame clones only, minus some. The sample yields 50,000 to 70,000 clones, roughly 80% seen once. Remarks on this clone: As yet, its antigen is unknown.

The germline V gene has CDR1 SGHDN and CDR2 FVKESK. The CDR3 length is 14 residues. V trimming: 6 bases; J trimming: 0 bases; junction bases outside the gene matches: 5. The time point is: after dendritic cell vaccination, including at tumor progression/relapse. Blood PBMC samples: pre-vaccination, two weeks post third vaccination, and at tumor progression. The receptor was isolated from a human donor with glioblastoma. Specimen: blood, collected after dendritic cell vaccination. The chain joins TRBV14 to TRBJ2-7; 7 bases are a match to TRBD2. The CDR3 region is CASSHRDYSYEQYF. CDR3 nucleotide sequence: TGTGCCAGCAGTCACCGGGACTACTCCTACGAGCAGTACTTC.